This T cell receptor (beta chain) comes out of a study of PD-L1 blockade in urothelial cancer. The CDR3 contains 15 residues. Trimming took 5 bases from V and 5 from J; bases not matched to a gene: 10. Germline V gene lookup returns CDR1 SGHNT and CDR2 YYREEE (reference sequence). The repertoire was sequenced with immunoSEQ multiplex PCR; TCRdb's copy has only in-frame clones and lacks some. The data hold 55,000 to 70,000 clones, with almost 85% observed a single time. The chain couples TRBV5-4 to TRBJ1-1; 9 bases are shared with TRBD1. The receptor was isolated from a man between 65 and 85 years old with urothelial cancer. The sequences come from PBMCs, collected around atezolizumab (anti-PD-L1) treatment. The CDR3 DNA sequence: TGTGCCAGCAGTACCGGGACAGGGCGGGGGACTGAAGCTTTCTTT. It codes for CASSTGTGRGTEAFF.